Listed below are T cell receptor beta chains from one sample, sequenced in a study of OX40 agonist ivuxolimab in advanced cancers. The protocol was immunoSEQ multiplex PCR, while the TCRdb copy is restricted to in-frame clones and leaves out a portion. The sample gives tens of thousands of clones, about 88% of which show up once; approximately 0.26% is in the top ten. The sample was CD4+ or CD8+ T cells sorted from blood, taken in a trial of the OX40 agonist ivuxolimab. All receptors derive from an adult with an advanced solid tumor such as melanoma, head and neck, liver or kidney cancer. CDR3s include the opening cysteine and the closing phenylalanine or tryptophan. A D gene is named only where the DNA matches it firmly. The size entry is marked missing in some rows and otherwise reads once, few, many or a size class.

cdr3_aa cdr3_nt v_call clone_size d_call j_call
CASSLVDTQYF TGCGCCAGCAGCTTGGTAGATACGCAGTATTTT TRBV5-1 NA NA TRBJ2-3
CASSSTGGEYEQYF TGTGCCAGCAGCTCGACAGGGGGTGAATACGAGCAGTACTTC TRBV28 NA TRBD1 TRBJ2-7
CASSLDYYGYTF TGTGCCAGCAGCTTGGACTACTATGGCTACACCTTC TRBV5-4 NA NA TRBJ1-2
CAWSVRGPPNEQYF TGTGCCTGGAGTGTACGAGGGCCTCCCAACGAGCAGTACTTC TRBV30 NA NA TRBJ2-7
CASYRTGGNTIYF TGTGCCAGTTACCGGACAGGTGGAAACACCATATATTTT TRBV19 NA TRBD1 TRBJ1-3
CASSSPPGTPNTGELFF TGTGCCAGCAGCAGCCCGCCCGGGACACCGAACACCGGGGAGCTGTTTTTT TRBV9 NA NA TRBJ2-2
CASSASALAGATDTQYF TGTGCCAGCAGCGCCTCGGCACTAGCGGGTGCCACAGATACGCAGTATTTT TRBV11-3 NA TRBD2 TRBJ2-3
CASSTGRQGKDRGVNNSPLHF TGCGCCAGCAGCACCGGACGACAGGGGAAGGATCGGGGGGTAAATAATTCACCCCTCCACTTT TRBV4-1 NA TRBD1 TRBJ1-6
CASSSLTRSTSGNTIYF TGTGCCAGCAGCTCGTTGACAAGGTCGACCTCTGGAAACACCATATATTTT TRBV7-6 NA NA TRBJ1-3
CASSDWNTEAFF TGTGCCAGCAGTGATTGGAACACTGAAGCTTTCTTT TRBV2 NA NA TRBJ1-1
CASKGRGPNTGELFF TGTGCCAGCAAGGGAAGAGGGCCAAACACCGGGGAGCTGTTTTTT TRBV6-6 NA NA TRBJ2-2
CASSNTGGAPGELFF TGTGCCAGCAGCAACACAGGGGGCGCCCCCGGGGAGCTGTTTTTT TRBV7-6 NA TRBD1 TRBJ2-2
CASSQFGTGAEQYF TGTGCCAGCAGCCAATTCGGGACAGGGGCCGAGCAGTACTTC TRBV14 NA TRBD1 TRBJ2-7
CSAARETQYF TGCTCGGCGGCTCGGGAGACCCAGTACTTC TRBV29-1 NA NA TRBJ2-5
CASRPGTNNEKLFF TGTGCCAGCAGACCCGGGACGAATAATGAAAAACTGTTTTTT TRBV6-1 NA NA TRBJ1-4
CASSRRGTGVENTEAFF TGTGCCAGCAGCCGTAGAGGGACAGGGGTCGAGAACACTGAAGCTTTCTTT TRBV4-2 NA TRBD1 TRBJ1-1
CSVARGRGETQYF TGCAGCGTTGCGCGGGGCCGAGGGGAGACCCAGTACTTC TRBV29-1 NA NA TRBJ2-5
CATSRVRQGYNSPLHF TGTGCCACCAGCAGAGTTAGACAGGGATATAATTCACCCCTCCACTTT TRBV15 NA TRBD1 TRBJ1-6
CASSEVQAGARWGQFF TGTGCCAGCAGTGAAGTCCAGGCGGGGGCCCGGTGGGGGCAGTTCTTC TRBV2 few NA TRBJ2-1
CASGLGSRYRTGELFF TGTGCTAGTGGTTTGGGGAGCCGCTATCGAACCGGGGAGCTGTTTTTT TRBV12-5 NA NA TRBJ2-2
CATSRAPPRDKSGNTIYF TGTGCCACCAGCAGAGCCCCCCCTCGCGACAAGAGTGGAAACACCATATATTTT TRBV15 NA NA TRBJ1-3
CASSRGSGTNEKLFF TGTGCCAGCAGCAGGGGGTCGGGAACTAATGAAAAACTGTTTTTT TRBV9 NA NA TRBJ1-4
CASSYAPTGGGEKLFF TGTGCCAGCAGTTACGCACCGACAGGTGGGGGTGAAAAACTGTTTTTT TRBV6-5 NA NA TRBJ1-4
CATSATGAPNYGYTF TGTGCCACCTCGGCGACAGGCGCTCCCAACTATGGCTACACCTTC TRBV15 NA NA TRBJ1-2
CASSIVAGSEAFF TGTGCCAGTAGTATAGTGGCAGGGTCTGAAGCTTTCTTT TRBV19 NA NA TRBJ1-1
CASSEWGRDAGELFF TGTGCCAGCAGTGAATGGGGCAGGGACGCCGGGGAGCTGTTTTTT TRBV25-1 NA NA TRBJ2-2
CASSLASRTGSGNTIYF TGTGCCAGCAGCTTGGCCTCCAGGACAGGGAGCGGAAACACCATATATTTT TRBV5-4 NA TRBD1 TRBJ1-3
CATSSDRAGGRVGETQYF TGTGCCACCAGCAGCGACCGGGCAGGAGGGCGCGTAGGAGAGACCCAGTACTTC TRBV15 NA NA TRBJ2-5
CASSQGQGAANEQFF TGTGCCAGCAGCCAAGGACAGGGGGCGGCAAATGAGCAGTTCTTC TRBV4-2 NA TRBD1 TRBJ2-1
CASSLGLVGTQYF TGTGCCAGCAGCCTAGGACTAGTAGGGACCCAGTACTTC TRBV7-2 NA TRBD2 TRBJ2-5
CASSDPGGPDTQYF TGTGCCAGTAGTGACCCAGGGGGCCCAGATACGCAGTATTTT TRBV19 NA TRBD1 TRBJ2-3
CASSLDSGWAYEQYF TGTGCCAGCAGCTTAGACTCAGGGTGGGCCTACGAGCAGTACTTC TRBV7-9 NA NA TRBJ2-7
CASSLVDLSNTEAFF TGTGCCAGCAGCTTAGTTGATCTCTCGAACACTGAAGCTTTCTTT TRBV5-6 NA NA TRBJ1-1
CASGLAWQVYEQYF TGTGCCAGCGGGCTGGCTTGGCAGGTTTACGAGCAGTACTTC TRBV2 NA NA TRBJ2-7
CASRPAGIPYEQYF TGTGCCAGCAGACCAGCGGGGATTCCCTACGAGCAGTACTTC TRBV27 few TRBD2 TRBJ2-7
CASRRTGRNTEAFF TGTGCCAGCAGGCGGACAGGCAGGAACACTGAAGCTTTCTTT TRBV5-6 few TRBD1 TRBJ1-1
CASSPPWASSYNEQFF TGTGCCAGCTCACCACCGTGGGCTAGCTCCTACAATGAGCAGTTCTTC TRBV18 NA NA TRBJ2-1
CASSVDRGLGEAFF TGTGCCAGCAGTGTGGACAGGGGGCTGGGTGAAGCTTTCTTT TRBV6-1 NA TRBD1 TRBJ1-1
CASRIAGSTDTQYF TGTGCCAGCCGAATAGCGGGGAGCACAGATACGCAGTATTTT TRBV6-6 few TRBD2 TRBJ2-3
CASSSTLTYPYGYTF TGTGCCAGTAGTAGTACTCTCACGTATCCCTATGGCTACACCTTC TRBV19 NA NA TRBJ1-2
CASSSKSGQALGRTEAFF TGCGCCAGCAGCTCCAAATCCGGACAGGCCCTAGGTCGTACTGAAGCTTTCTTT TRBV5-1 NA TRBD1 TRBJ1-1
CASSSVLGTGELFF TGTGCCAGCAGCTCCGTCTTGGGGACCGGGGAGCTGTTTTTT TRBV7-3 NA NA TRBJ2-2
CASSPYLERSTGELFF TGTGCCAGCTCACCATACTTAGAACGGAGCACCGGGGAGCTGTTTTTT TRBV18 NA NA TRBJ2-2
CASSEFRGQGINEQYF TGTGCCAGCAGTGAATTTCGGGGACAGGGGATCAACGAGCAGTACTTC TRBV2 once TRBD1 TRBJ2-7
CASSYVGSSGNTIYF TGTGCCAGCAGTTACGTGGGGTCCTCTGGAAACACCATATATTTT TRBV6-6 NA NA TRBJ1-3
CASSRGTAGNTIYF TGTGCCAGCAGCCGCGGGACGGCTGGAAACACCATATATTTT TRBV5-6 NA NA TRBJ1-3
CASTLRGGVYGYTF TGTGCCAGCACCCTCCGGGGGGGCGTGTATGGCTACACCTTC TRBV5-6 NA NA TRBJ1-2
CALKQGEQWYEQYF TGTGCCTTGAAACAGGGGGAACAGTGGTACGAGCAGTACTTC TRBV30 NA TRBD1 TRBJ2-7
CASSLVRTSGGVAYNEQFF TGTGCCAGCAGCTTAGTAAGGACTAGCGGGGGTGTGGCCTACAATGAGCAGTTCTTC TRBV7-8 once TRBD2 TRBJ2-1
CASRGGGGAETQYF TGTGCCAGCAGAGGAGGAGGGGGCGCGGAGACCCAGTACTTC TRBV7-2 NA NA TRBJ2-5
CASSFQGSSTDTQYF TGCGCCAGCAGCTTTCAGGGGTCTAGCACAGATACGCAGTATTTT TRBV5-1 NA NA TRBJ2-3
CASSHPRVVEKLFF TGTGCCAGTAGTCATCCCAGGGTTGTTGAAAAACTGTTTTTT TRBV19 NA NA TRBJ1-4